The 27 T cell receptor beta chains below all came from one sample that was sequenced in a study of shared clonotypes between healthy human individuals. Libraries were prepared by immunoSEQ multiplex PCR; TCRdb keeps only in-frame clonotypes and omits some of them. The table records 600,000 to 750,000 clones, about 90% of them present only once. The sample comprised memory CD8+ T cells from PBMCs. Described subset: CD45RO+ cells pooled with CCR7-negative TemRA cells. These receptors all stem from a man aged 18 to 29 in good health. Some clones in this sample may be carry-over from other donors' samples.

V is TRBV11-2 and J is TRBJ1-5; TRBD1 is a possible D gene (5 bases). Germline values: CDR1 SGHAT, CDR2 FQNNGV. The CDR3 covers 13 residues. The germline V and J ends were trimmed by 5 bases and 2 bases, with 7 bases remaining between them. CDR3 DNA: TGTGCCAGCAGCGGGGGGGGCAATCAGCCCCAGCATTTT. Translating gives CASSGGGNQPQHF.

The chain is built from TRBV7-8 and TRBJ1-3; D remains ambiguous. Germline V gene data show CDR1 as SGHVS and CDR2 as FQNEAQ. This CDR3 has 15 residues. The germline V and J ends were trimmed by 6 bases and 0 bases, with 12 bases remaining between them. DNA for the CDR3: TGTGCCAGCAGTTCCTGGGGTTCCTCTGGAAACACCATATATTTT. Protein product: CASSSWGSSGNTIYF.

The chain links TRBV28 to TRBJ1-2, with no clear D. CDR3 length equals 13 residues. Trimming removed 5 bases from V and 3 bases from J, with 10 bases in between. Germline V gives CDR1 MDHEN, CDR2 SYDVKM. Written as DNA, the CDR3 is TGTGCCAGCAGTAGTCCGGGCCACTATGGCTACACCTTC. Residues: CASSSPGHYGYTF.

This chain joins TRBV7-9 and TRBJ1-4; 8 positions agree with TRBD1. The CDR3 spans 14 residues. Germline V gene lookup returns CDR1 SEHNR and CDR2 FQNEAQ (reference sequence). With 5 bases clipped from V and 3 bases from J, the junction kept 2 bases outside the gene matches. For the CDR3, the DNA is TGTGCCAGCAGCCAGGACAGGGCTAATGAAAAACTGTTTTTT. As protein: CASSQDRANEKLFF.

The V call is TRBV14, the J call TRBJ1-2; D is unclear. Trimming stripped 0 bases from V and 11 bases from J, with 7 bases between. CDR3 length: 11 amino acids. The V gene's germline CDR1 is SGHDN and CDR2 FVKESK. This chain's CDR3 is CASSQEGIYTF. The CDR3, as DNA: TGTGCCAGCAGCCAAGAGGGAATTTACACCTTC.

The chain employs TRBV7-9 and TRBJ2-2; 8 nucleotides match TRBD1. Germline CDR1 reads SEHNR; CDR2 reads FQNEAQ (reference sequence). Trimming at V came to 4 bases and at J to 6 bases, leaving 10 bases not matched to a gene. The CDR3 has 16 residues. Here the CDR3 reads CASSSGQGWRSGELFF. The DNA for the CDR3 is TGTGCCAGCAGCTCAGGACAGGGCTGGAGGTCCGGGGAGCTGTTTTTT.

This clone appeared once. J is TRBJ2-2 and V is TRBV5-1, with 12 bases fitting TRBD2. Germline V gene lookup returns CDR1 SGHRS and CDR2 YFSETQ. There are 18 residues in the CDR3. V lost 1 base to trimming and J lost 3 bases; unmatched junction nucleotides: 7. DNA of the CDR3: TGCGCCAGCAGCTTGTACCCTAGCGGGAGGGTGGACACCGGGGAGCTGTTTTTT. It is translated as CASSLYPSGRVDTGELFF. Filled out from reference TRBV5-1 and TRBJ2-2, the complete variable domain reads KAGVTQTPRYLIKTRGQQVTLSCSPISGHRSVSWYQQTPGQGLQFLFEYFSETQRNKGNFPGRFSGRQFSNSRSEMNVSTLELGDSALYLCASSLYPSGRVDTGELFFGEGSRLTVL.

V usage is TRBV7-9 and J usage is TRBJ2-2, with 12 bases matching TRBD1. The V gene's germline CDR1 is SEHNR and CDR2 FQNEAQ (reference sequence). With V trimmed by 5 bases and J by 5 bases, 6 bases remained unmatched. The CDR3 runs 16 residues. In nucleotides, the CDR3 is TGTGCCAGCAGCCCCCGGGACAGGGGGCGAACCGGGGAGCTGTTTTTT. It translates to CASSPRDRGRTGELFF.

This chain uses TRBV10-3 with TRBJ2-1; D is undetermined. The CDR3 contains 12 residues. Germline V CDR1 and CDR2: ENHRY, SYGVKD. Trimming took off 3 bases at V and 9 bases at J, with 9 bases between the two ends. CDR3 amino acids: CAISDETREQFF. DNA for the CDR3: TGTGCCATCAGTGATGAGACTCGTGAGCAGTTCTTC.

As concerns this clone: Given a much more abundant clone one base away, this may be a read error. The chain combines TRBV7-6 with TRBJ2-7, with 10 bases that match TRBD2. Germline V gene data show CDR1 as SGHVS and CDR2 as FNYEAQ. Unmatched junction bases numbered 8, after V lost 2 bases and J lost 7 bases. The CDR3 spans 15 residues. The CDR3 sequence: CASSLSPSGREEQYF. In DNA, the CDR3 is TGTGCCAGCAGCTTATCGCCTAGCGGGAGAGAAGAGCAGTACTTC.

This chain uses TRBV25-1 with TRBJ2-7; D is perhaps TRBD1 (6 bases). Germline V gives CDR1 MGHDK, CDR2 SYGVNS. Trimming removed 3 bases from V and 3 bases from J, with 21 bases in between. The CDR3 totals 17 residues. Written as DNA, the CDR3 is TGTGCCAGCAGTGAGTCTACCCATAAGAGACAGGTCTACGAGCAGTACTTC. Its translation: CASSESTHKRQVYEQYF.

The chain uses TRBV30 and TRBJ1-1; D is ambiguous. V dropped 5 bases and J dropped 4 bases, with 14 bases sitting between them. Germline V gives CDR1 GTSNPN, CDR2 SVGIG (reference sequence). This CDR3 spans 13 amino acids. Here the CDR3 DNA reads TGTGCCTGGGACTTCGGAGCGGGCACTGAAGCTTTCTTT. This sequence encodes CAWDFGAGTEAFF.

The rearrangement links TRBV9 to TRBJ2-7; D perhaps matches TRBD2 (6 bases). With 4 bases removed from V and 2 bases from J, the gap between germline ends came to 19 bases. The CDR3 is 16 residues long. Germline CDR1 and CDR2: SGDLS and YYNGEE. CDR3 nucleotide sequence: TGTGCCAGCAGCCCTCGGGACTCCGCTTTTACCTACGAGCAGTACTTC. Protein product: CASSPRDSAFTYEQYF.

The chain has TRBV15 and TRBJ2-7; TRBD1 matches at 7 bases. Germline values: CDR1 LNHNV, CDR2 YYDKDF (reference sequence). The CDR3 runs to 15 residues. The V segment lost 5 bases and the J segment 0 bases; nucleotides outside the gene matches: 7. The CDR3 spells CATSERTGSSYEQYF. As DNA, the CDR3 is TGTGCCACCAGCGAAAGGACAGGCAGCTCCTACGAGCAGTACTTC.

In DNA form, the CDR3 reads TGTGCCAGTTCCATCTTGGTGGTTAACTATGGCTACACCTTC. Translating gives CASSILVVNYGYTF. The chain carries TRBV9 and TRBJ1-2; the D is unclear. The CDR3 loop spans 14 amino acids. Trimming removed 8 bases at V and 1 base at J, with 15 bases between. CDR1 SGDLS and CDR2 YYNGEE come from the germline V gene.

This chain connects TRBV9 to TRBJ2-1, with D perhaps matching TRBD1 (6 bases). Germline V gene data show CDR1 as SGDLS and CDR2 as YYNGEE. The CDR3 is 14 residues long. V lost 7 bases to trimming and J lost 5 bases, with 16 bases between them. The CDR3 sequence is CASGPGHDHNEQFF. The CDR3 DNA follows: TGTGCCAGCGGACCGGGACACGATCACAATGAGCAGTTCTTC.

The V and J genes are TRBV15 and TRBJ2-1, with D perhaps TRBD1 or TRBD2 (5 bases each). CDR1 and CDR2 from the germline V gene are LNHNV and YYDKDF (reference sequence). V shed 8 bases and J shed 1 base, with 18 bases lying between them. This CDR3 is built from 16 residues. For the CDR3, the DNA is TGTGCCACCGGGGGAGAGGGCGGCCCATCCTACAATGAGCAGTTCTTC. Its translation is CATGGEGGPSYNEQFF. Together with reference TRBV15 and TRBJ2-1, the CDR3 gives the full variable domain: DAMVIQNPRYQVTQFGKPVTLSCSQTLNHNVMYWYQQKSSQAPKLLFHYYDKDFNNEADTPDNFQSRRPNTSFCFLDIRSPGLGDTAMYLCATGGEGGPSYNEQFFGPGTRLTVL.

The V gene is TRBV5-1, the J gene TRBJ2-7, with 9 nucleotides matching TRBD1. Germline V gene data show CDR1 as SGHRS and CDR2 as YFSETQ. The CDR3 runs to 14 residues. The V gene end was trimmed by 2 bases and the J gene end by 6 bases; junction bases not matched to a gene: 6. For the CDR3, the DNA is TGCGCCAGCAGCTTTGACAGGGGGGCCCTCGAGCAGTACTTC. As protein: CASSFDRGALEQYF.

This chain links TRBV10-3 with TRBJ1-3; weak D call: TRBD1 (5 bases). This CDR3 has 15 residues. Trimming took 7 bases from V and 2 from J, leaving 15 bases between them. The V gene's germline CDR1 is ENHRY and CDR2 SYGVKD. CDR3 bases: TGTGCCATCATTGAACTGACAGACACTGGAAACACCATATATTTT. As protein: CAIIELTDTGNTIYF.

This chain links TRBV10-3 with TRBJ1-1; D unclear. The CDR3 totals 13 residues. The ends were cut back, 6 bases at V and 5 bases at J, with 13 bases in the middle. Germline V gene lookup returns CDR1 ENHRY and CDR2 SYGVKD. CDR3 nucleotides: TGTGCCATCAGGGGCCCACCCAGGACTGAAGCTTTCTTT. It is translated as CAIRGPPRTEAFF.

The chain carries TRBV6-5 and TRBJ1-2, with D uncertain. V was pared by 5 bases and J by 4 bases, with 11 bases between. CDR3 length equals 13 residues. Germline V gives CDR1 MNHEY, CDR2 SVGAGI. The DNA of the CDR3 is TGTGCCAGCAGTCCCCTATCCTTCTATGGCTACACCTTC. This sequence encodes CASSPLSFYGYTF.

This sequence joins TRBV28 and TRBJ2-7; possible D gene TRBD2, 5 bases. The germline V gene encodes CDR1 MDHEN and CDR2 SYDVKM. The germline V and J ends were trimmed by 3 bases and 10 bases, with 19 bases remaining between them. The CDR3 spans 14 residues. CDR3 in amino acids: CASSFVGETQIQYF. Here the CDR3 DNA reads TGTGCCAGCAGTTTTGTCGGGGAAACCCAGATACAGTACTTC. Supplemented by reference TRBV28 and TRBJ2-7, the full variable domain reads DVKVTQSSRYLVKRTGEKVFLECVQDMDHENMFWYRQDPGLGLRLIYFSYDVKMKEKGDIPEGYSVSREKKERFSLILESASTNQTSMYLCASSFVGETQIQYFGPGTRLTVT.

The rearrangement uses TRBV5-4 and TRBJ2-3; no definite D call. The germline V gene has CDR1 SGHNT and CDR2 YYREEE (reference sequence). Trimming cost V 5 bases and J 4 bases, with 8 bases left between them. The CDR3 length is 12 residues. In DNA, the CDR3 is TGTGCCAGCAGTAATCAGGCAGATACGCAGTATTTT. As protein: CASSNQADTQYF.

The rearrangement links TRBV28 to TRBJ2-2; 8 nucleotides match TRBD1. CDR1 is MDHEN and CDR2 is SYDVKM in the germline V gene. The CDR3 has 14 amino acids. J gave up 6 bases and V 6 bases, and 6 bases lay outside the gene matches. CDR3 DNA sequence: TGTGCCAGCAGGTGGACAGGGAATCCCGGGGAGCTGTTTTTT. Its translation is CASRWTGNPGELFF.

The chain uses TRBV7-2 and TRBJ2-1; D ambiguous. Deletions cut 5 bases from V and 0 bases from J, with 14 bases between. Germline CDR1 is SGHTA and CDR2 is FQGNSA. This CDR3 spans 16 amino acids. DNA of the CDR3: TGTGCCAGCAGCCAGGCCCTAACCATCTCCTACAATGAGCAGTTCTTC. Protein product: CASSQALTISYNEQFF.

This CDR3 reads CASSYSGELTDTQYF. CDR3 in DNA: TGTGCCAGCAGTTACTCGGGGGAGTTAACAGATACGCAGTATTTT. This rearrangement joins TRBV6-5 to TRBJ2-3; D may be TRBD1 or TRBD2 (5 bases each). Germline V gene lookup returns CDR1 MNHEY and CDR2 SVGAGI. V was trimmed by 0 bases and J by 3 bases, leaving 10 bases between them. The CDR3 contains 15 residues.

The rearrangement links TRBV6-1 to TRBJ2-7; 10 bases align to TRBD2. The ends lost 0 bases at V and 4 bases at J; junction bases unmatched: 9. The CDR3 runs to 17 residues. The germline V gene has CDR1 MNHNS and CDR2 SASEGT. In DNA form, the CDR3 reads TGTGCCAGCAGTGAAGCCTCACTAGCGGGATTCCGGTACGAGCAGTACTTC. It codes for CASSEASLAGFRYEQYF.